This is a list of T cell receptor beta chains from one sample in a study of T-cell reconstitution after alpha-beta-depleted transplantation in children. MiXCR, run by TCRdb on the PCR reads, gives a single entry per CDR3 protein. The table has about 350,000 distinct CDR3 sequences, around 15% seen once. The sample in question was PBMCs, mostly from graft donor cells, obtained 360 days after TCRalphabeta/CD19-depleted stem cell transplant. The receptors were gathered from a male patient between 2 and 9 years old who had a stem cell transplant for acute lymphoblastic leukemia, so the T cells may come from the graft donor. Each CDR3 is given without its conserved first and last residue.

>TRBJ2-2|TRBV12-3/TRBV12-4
ASSSYKGGAGELF
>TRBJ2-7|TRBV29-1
SVSQPGLRGEQY
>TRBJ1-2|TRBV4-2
ASSQGDRANYGYT
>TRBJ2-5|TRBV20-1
SARDTGRHQETQY
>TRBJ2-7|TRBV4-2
ASSQDGRGGTVYEQY
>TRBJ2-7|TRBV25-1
ASSERLAGAPYEQY
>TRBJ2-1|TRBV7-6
ASSFLSGSYEQF
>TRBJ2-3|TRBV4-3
ASSQEDPKTGRESTDTQY
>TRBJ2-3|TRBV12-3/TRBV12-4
ASSLYGGKDTQY
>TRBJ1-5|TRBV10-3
AISAIQNNQPQH
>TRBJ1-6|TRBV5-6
ASSSTGTARGSPLH
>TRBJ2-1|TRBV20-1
SAIPFLETPYNEQF
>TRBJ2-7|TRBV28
ASSSLVAGGSSYEQY
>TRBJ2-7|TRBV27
ASSSLGTYEQY
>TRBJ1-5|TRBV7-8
ASSLSPVRSDRGSNQPQH
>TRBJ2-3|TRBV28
ASSFIRGETDTQY
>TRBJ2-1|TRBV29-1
SVERGWLAGGPRIDEQF
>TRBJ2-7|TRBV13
ASSQLAGVSYEQY
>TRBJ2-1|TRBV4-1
ASSQDVTRTTSGLTYNEQF
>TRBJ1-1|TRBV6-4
ASSETGVVMNTEAF
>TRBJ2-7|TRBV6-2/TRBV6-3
ASSRRTSAYEQY
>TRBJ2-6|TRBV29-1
SVGAGASGANVLT